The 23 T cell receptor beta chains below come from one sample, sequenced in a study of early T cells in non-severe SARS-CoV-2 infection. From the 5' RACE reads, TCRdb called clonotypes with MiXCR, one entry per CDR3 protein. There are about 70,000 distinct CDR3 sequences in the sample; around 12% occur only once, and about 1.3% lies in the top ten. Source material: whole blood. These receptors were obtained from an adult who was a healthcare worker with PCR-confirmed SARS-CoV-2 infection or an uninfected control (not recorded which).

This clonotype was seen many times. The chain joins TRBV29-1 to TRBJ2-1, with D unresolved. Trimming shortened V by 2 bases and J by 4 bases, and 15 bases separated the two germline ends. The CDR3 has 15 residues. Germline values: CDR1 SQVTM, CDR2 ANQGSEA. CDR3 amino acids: CSVETHNLIYNEQFF. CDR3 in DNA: TGCAGCGTTGAAACTCACAACCTAATATACAATGAGCAGTTCTTC.

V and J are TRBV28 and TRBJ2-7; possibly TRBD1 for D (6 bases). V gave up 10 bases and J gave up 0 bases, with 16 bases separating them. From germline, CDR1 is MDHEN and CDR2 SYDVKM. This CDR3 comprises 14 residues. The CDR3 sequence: CATLRGLSSYEQYF. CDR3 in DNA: TGTGCCACCCTCAGGGGCCTGAGCTCCTACGAGCAGTACTTC.

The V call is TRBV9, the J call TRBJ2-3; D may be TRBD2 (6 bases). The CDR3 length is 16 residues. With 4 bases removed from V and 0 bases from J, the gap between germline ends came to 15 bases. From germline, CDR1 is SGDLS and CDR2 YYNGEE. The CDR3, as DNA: TGTGCCAGCAGCCCAGCCGGGCGGGGAAGCACAGATACGCAGTATTTT. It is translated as CASSPAGRGSTDTQYF. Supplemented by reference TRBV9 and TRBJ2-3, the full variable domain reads DSGVTQTPKHLITATGQRVTLRCSPRSGDLSVYWYQQSLDQGLQFLIQYYNGEERAKGNILERFSAQQFPDLHSELNLSSLELGDSALYFCASSPAGRGSTDTQYFGPGTRLTVL.

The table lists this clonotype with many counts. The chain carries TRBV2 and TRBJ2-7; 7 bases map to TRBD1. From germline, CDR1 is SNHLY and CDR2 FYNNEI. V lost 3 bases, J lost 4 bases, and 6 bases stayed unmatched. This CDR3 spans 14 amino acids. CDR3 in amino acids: CASSDGQDPYEQYF. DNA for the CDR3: TGTGCCAGCAGTGACGGACAGGACCCGTACGAGCAGTACTTC.

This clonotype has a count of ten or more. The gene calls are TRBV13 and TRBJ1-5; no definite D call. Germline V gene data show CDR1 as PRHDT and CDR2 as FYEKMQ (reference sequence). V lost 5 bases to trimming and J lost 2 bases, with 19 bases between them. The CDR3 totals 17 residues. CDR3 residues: CASSRRGEVVGNQPQHF. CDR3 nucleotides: TGTGCCAGCAGCCGGCGGGGAGAAGTTGTTGGCAATCAGCCCCAGCATTTT.

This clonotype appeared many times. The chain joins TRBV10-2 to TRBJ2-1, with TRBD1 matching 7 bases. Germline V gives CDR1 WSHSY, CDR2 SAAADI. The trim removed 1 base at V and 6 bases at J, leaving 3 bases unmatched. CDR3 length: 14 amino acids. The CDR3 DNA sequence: TGCGCCAGCAGTGAGTGGACAGGCAGCAATGAGCAGTTCTTC. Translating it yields CASSEWTGSNEQFF.

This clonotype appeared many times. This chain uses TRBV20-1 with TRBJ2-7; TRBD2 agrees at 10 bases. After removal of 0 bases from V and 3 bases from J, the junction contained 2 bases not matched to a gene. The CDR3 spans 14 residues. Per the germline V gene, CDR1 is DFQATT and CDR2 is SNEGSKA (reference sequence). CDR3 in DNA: TGCAGTGCTAGAGACGGACTAGCGGACTACGAGCAGTACTTC. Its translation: CSARDGLADYEQYF.

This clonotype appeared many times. CDR3 DNA sequence: TGTGCCATCAGCAGGGGGCAGGACGAAAAACTGTTTTTT. Amino acid sequence: CAISRGQDEKLFF. The V gene is TRBV10-3, the J gene TRBJ1-4, with 8 bases matching TRBD1. V was clipped by 6 bases and J by 8 bases; unmatched bases: 5. Germline CDR1 and CDR2: ENHRY and SYGVKD. The CDR3 contains 13 residues.

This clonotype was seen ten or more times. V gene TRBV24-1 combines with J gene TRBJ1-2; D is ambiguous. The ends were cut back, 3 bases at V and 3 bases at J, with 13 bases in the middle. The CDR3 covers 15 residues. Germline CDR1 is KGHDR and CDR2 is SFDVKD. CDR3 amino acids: CATSDPWKGYYGYTF. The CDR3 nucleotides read TGTGCCACCAGTGATCCCTGGAAGGGTTACTATGGCTACACCTTC.

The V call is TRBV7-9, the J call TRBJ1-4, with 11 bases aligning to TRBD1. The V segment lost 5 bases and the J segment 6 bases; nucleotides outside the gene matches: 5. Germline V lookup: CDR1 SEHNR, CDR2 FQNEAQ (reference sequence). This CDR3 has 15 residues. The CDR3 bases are TGTGCCAGCAGCATACCGGGACAGGGGGATGAAAAACTGTTTTTT. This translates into CASSIPGQGDEKLFF.

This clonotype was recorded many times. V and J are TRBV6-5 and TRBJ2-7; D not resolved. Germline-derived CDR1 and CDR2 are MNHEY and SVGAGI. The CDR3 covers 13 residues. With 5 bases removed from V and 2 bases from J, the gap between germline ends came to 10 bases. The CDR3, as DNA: TGTGCCAGCAGTCGGCTGGGAACCTACGAGCAGTACTTC. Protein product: CASSRLGTYEQYF.

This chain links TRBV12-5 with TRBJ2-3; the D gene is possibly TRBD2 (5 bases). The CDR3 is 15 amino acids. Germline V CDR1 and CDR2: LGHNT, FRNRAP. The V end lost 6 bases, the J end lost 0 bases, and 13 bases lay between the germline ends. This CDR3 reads CASGQERTSTDTQYF. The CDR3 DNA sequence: TGTGCTAGTGGCCAAGAGAGGACTAGCACAGATACGCAGTATTTT.

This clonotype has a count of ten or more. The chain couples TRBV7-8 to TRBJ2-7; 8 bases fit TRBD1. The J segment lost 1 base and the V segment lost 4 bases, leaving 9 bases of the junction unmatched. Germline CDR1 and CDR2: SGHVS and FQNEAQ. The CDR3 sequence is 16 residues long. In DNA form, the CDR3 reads TGTGCCAGCAGCTCGCTTGAGGACAGGGAATCCTACGAGCAGTACTTC. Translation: CASSSLEDRESYEQYF.

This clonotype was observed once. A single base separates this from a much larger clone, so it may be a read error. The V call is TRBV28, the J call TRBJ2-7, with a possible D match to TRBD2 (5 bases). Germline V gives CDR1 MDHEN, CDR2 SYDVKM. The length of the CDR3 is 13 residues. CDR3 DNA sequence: TGTGCGAGCTGGGAGCCTCAAGGTTACGAGCTGTACTTC. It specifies CASWEPQGYELYF.

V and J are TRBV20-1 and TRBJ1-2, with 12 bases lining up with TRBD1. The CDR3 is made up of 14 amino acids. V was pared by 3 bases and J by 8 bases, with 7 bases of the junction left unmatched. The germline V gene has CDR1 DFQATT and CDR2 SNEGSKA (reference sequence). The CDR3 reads CSASRGQGAEGYTF. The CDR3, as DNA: TGCAGTGCTAGTAGGGGACAGGGGGCGGAAGGCTACACCTTC.

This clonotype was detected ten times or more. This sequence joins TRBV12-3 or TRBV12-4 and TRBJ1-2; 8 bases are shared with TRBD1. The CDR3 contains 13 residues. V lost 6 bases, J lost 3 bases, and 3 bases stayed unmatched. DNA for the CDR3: TGTGCCAGCAGCCAGGGGGCGGACTATGGCTACACCTTC. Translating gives CASSQGADYGYTF.

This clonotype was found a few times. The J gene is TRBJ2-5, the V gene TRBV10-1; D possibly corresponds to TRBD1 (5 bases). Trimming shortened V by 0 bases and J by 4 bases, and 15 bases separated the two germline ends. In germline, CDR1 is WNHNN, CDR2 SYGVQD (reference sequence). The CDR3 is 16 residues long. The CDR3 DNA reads TGCGCCAGCAGTGAGTCTATGGGGCTAGGAAGAGAGACCCAGTACTTC. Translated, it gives CASSESMGLGRETQYF.

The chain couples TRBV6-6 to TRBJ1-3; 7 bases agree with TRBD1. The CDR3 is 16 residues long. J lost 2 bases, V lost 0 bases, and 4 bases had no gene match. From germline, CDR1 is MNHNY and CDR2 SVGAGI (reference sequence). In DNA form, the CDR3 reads TGTGCCAGCAGTTACTCGCCGGGGACAGCTGGAAACACCATATATTTT. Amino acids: CASSYSPGTAGNTIYF.

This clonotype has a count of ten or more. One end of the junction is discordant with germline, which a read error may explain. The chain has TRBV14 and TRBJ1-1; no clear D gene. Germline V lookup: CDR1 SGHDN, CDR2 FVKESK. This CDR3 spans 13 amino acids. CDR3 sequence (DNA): TGTGCCAGCAGCCAAGTATATGGCACTCAAGCTTTCTTT. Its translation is CASSQVYGTQAFF.

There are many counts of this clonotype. The CDR3 DNA is TGTGCCAGCAGTTTAGAAGGGTTCACTGAAGCTTTCTTT. Protein sequence: CASSLEGFTEAFF. The gene calls are TRBV12-3 or TRBV12-4 and TRBJ1-1; D unclear. CDR3 length equals 13 residues. Trimming shortened V by 1 base and J by 4 bases, and 7 bases separated the two germline ends.

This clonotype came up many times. Here the CDR3 DNA reads TGTGCCAGCAGCTTCACAGATACGCAGTATTTT. Encoded protein: CASSFTDTQYF. This chain joins TRBV11-2 and TRBJ2-3; D gene uncertain. With 3 bases removed from V and 2 bases from J, the gap between germline ends came to 0 bases. This CDR3 region has 11 residues. The germline gives CDR1 SGHAT, CDR2 FQNNGV.

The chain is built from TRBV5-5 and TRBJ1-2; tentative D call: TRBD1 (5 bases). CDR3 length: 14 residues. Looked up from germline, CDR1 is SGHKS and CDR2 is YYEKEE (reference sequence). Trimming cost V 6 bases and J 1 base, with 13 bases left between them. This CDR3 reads CASTHQGFNYGYTF. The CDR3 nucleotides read TGTGCCAGCACCCATCAGGGATTTAACTATGGCTACACCTTC.

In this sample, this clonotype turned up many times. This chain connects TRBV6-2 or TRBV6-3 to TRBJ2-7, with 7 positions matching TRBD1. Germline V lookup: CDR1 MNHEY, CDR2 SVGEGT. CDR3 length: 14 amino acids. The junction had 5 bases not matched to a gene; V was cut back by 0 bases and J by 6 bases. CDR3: CASSYSTGSAEQYF. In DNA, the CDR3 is TGTGCCAGCAGTTACTCGACAGGGTCAGCCGAGCAGTACTTC.